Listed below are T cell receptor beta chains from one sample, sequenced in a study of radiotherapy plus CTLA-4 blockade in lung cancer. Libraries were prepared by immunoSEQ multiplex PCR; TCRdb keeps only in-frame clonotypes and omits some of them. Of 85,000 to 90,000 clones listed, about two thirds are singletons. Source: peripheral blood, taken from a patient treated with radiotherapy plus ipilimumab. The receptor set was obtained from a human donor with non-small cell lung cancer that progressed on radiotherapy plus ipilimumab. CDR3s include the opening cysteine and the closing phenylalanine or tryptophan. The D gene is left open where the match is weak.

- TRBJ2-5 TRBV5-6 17 CASSLFASEGSGETQYF TGTGCCAGCAGCTTGTTTGCTAGCGAAGGATCGGGAGAGACCCAGTACTTC
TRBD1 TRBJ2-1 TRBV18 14 CASSLDRGPNEQFF TGTGCCAGCTCCCTGGACAGGGGGCCCAATGAGCAGTTCTTC
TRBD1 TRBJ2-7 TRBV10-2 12 CASRGQGGEQYF TGCGCCAGCAGAGGACAGGGGGGAGAGCAGTACTTC
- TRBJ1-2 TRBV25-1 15 CASSAGQGGTYGYTF TGTGCCAGCAGTGCTGGGCAGGGCGGTACCTATGGCTACACCTTC
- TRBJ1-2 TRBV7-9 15 CASSFLDRLTYGYTF TGTGCCAGCAGCTTTCTAGACAGGTTGACCTATGGCTACACCTTC
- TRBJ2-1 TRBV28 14 CASIPPGPLNEQFF TGTGCCAGCATTCCCCCGGGACCACTGAATGAGCAGTTCTTC
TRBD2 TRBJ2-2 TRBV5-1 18 CASSPLAGGTTNTGELFF TGCGCCAGCAGCCCACTAGCGGGAGGGACCACGAACACCGGGGAGCTGTTTTTT
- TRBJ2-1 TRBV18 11 CASSNRDEQFF TGTGCCAGCTCAAATAGGGATGAGCAGTTCTTC
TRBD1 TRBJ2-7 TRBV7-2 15 CASSARDRGSYEQYF TGTGCCAGCAGCGCCCGGGACAGGGGATCCTACGAGCAGTACTTC
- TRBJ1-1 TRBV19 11 CASDRGIEAFF TGTGCCAGTGATCGGGGGATAGAAGCTTTCTTT
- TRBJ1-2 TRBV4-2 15 CASSQDTTANYGYTF TGTGCCAGCAGCCAAGATACGACAGCAAACTATGGCTACACCTTC
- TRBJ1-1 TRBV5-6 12 CASSWGNTEAFF TGTGCCAGCAGCTGGGGGAACACTGAAGCTTTCTTT